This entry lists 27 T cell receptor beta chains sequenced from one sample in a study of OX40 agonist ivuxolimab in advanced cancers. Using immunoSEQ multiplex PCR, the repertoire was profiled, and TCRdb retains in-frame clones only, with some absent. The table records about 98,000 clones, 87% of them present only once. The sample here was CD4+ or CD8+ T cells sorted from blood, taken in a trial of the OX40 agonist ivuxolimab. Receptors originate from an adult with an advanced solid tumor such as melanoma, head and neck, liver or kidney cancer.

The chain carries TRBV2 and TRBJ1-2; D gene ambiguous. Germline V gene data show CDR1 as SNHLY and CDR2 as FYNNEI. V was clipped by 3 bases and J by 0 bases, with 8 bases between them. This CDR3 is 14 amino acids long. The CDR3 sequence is CASSDTAANYGYTF. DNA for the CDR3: TGTGCCAGCAGTGATACAGCCGCTAACTATGGCTACACCTTC.

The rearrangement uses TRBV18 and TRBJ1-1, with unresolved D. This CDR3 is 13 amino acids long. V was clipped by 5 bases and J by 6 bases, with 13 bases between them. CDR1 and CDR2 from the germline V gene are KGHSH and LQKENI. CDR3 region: CASSSLMLPEAFF. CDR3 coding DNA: TGTGCCAGCTCATCTTTGATGTTACCTGAAGCTTTCTTT.

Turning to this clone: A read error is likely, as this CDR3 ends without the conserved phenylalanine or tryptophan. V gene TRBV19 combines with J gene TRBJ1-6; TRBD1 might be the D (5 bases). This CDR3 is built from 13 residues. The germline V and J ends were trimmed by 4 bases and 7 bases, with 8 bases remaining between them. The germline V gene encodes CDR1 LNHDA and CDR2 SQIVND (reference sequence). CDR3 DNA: TGTGCCAGTAGTACAAGGGACAATTCACCCCTCCACCTT. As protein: CASSTRDNSPLHL.

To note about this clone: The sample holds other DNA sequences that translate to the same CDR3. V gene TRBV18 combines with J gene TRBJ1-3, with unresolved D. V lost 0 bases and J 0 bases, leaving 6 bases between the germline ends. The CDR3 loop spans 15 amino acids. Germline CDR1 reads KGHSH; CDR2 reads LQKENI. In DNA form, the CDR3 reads TGTGCCAGCTCACCACCTTCCATCTCTGGAAACACCATATATTTT. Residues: CASSPPSISGNTIYF.

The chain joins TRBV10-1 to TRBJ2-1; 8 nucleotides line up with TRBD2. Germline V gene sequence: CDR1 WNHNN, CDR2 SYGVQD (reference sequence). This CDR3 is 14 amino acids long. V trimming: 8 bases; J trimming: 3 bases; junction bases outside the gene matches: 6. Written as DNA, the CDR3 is TGCGCCAGCCTACCGGGGGGGATCTACAATGAGCAGTTCTTC. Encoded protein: CASLPGGIYNEQFF.

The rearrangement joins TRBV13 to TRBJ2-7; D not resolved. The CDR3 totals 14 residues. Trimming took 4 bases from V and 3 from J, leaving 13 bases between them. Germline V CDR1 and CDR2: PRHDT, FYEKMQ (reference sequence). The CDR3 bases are TGTGCCAGCAGCTCGCAAGAAGAATACTACGAGCAGTACTTC. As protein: CASSSQEEYYEQYF.

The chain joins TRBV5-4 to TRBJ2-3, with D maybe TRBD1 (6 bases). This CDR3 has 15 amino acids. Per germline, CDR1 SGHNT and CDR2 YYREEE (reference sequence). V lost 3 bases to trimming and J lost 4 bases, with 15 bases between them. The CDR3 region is CASSSRPTGPDTQYF. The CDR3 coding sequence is TGTGCCAGCAGCTCCCGCCCCACAGGGCCAGATACGCAGTATTTT.

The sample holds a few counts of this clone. This CDR3 reads CASSRWGGLGYNEQFF. The CDR3 region has the DNA TGTGCCAGCAGCCGCTGGGGAGGCCTCGGGTACAATGAGCAGTTCTTC. V gene TRBV5-4 combines with J gene TRBJ2-1; possible D gene TRBD2, 6 bases. CDR3 size: 16 residues. V was pared by 4 bases and J by 4 bases, with 18 bases between. The germline CDR1 and CDR2 sequences are SGHNT and YYREEE (reference sequence).

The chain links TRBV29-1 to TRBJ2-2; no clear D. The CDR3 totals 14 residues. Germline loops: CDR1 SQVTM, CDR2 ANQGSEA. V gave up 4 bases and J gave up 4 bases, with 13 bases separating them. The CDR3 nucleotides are TGCAGCGTTGGAGAGTCTCCAGGCACCGGGGAGCTGTTTTTT. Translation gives CSVGESPGTGELFF.

The CDR3 protein is CASSSTYNEQFF. CDR3 sequence (DNA): TGTGCCAGCAGCTCCACCTACAATGAGCAGTTCTTC. The rearrangement links TRBV5-4 to TRBJ2-1; D is unclear. The CDR3 runs 12 residues. Looked up from germline, CDR1 is SGHNT and CDR2 is YYREEE (reference sequence). Trimming took off 3 bases at V and 2 bases at J, with 3 bases between the two ends.

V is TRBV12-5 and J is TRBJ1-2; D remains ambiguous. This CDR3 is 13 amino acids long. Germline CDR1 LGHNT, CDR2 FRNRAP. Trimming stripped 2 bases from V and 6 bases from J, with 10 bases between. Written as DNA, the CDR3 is TGTGCTAGTGGTTTGTCCCTAAGGGATGGCTACACCTTC. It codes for CASGLSLRDGYTF.

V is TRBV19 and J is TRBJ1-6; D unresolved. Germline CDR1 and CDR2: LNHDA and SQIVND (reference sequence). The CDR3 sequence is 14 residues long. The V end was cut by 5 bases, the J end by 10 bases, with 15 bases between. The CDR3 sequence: CASSPAAGNSPLHF. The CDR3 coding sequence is TGTGCCAGTAGTCCCGCGGCGGGGAACTCACCCCTCCACTTT.

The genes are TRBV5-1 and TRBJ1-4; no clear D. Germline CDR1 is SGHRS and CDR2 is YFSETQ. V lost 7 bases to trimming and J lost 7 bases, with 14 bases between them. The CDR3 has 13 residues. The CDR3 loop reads CASHRGHGEKLFF. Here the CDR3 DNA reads TGCGCCAGCCATAGAGGCCACGGTGAAAAACTGTTTTTT. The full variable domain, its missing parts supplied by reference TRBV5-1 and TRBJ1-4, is KAGVTQTPRYLIKTRGQQVTLSCSPISGHRSVSWYQQTPGQGLQFLFEYFSETQRNKGNFPGRFSGRQFSNSRSEMNVSTLELGDSALYLCASHRGHGEKLFFGSGTQLSVL.

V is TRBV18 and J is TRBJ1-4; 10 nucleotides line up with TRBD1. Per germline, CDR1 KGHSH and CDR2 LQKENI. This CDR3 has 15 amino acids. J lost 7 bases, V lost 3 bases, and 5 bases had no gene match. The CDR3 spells CASSPPGQGREKLFF. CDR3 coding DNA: TGTGCCAGCTCACCCCCGGGACAGGGGCGTGAAAAACTGTTTTTT.

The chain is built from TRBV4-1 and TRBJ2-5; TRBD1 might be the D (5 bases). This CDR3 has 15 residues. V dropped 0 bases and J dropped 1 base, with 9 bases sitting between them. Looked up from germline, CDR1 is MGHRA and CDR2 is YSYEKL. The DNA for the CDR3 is TGCGCCAGCAGCCAAGATTGGACAAGCCAAGAGACCCAGTACTTC. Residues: CASSQDWTSQETQYF.

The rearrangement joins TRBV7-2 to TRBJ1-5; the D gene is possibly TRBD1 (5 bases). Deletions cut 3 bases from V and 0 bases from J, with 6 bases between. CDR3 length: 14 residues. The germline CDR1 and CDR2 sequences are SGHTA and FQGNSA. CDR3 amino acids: CASSLGPSNQPQHF. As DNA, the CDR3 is TGTGCCAGCAGCTTGGGACCTAGCAATCAGCCCCAGCATTTT.

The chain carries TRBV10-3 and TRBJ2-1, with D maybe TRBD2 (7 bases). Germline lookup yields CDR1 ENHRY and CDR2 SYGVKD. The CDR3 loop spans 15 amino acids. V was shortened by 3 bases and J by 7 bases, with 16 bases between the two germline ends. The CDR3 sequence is CAISDSSGGANEQFF. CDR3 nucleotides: TGTGCCATCAGTGATTCTAGTGGGGGGGCTAATGAGCAGTTCTTC.

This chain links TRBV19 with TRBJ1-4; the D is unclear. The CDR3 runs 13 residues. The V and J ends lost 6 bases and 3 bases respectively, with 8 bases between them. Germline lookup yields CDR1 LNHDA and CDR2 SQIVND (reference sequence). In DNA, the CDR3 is TGTGCCAGTAGCCGTAATTCTAATGAAAAACTGTTTTTT. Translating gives CASSRNSNEKLFF.

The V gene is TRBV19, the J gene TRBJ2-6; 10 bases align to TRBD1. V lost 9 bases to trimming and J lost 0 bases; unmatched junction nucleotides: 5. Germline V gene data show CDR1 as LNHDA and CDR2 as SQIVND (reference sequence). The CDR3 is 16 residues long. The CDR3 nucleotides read TGTGCCAGCTGGGACAGGGGCAGCTCTGGGGCCAACGTCCTGACTTTC. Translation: CASWDRGSSGANVLTF.

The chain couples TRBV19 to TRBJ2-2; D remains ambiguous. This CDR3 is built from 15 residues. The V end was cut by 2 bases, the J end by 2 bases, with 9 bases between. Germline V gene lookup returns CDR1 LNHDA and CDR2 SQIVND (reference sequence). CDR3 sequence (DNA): TGTGCCAGTAGTATATGGGCTAGAAACACCGGGGAGCTGTTTTTT. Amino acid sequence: CASSIWARNTGELFF.

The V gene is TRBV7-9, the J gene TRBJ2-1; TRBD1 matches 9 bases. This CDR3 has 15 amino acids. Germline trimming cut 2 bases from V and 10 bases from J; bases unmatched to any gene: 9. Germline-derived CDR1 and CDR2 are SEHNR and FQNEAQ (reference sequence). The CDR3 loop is CASSLNPGQGDEQFF. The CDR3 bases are TGTGCCAGCAGCTTAAACCCGGGACAGGGCGACGAGCAGTTCTTC.

In DNA, the CDR3 is TGTGCCAGCCGGGACAGGGCGAATGAAAAACTGTTTTTT. Residues: CASRDRANEKLFF. V is TRBV28 and J is TRBJ1-4, with 9 bases identical to TRBD1. Germline CDR1 reads MDHEN; CDR2 reads SYDVKM. V lost 8 bases to trimming and J lost 5 bases; unmatched junction nucleotides: 3. This CDR3 spans 13 amino acids. The full variable domain, in which reference TRBV28 and TRBJ1-4 provide the parts outside the CDR3, is DVKVTQSSRYLVKRTGEKVFLECVQDMDHENMFWYRQDPGLGLRLIYFSYDVKMKEKGDIPEGYSVSREKKERFSLILESASTNQTSMYLCASRDRANEKLFFGSGTQLSVL.

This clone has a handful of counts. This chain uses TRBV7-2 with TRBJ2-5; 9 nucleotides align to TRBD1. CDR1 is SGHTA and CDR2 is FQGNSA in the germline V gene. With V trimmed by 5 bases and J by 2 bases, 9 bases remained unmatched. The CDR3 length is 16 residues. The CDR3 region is CASSLGDREIQETQYF. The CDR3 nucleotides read TGTGCCAGCAGCCTAGGGGACAGGGAAATACAAGAGACCCAGTACTTC.

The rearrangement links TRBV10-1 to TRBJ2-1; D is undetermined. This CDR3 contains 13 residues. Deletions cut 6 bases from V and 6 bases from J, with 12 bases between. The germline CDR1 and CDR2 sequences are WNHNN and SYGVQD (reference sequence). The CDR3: CASSPGPSNEQFF. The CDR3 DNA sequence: TGCGCCAGCAGCCCTGGCCCGAGCAATGAGCAGTTCTTC.

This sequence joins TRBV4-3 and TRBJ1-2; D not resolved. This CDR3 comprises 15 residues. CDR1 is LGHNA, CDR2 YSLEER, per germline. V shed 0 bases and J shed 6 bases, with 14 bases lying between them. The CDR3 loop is CASSQDLWLQDGYTF. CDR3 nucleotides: TGCGCCAGCAGCCAAGACCTCTGGCTCCAAGATGGCTACACCTTC.

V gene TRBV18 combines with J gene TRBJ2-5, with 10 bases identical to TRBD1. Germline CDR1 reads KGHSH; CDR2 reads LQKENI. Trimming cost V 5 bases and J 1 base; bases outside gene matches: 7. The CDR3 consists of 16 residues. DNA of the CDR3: TGTGCCAGCTCAGCCCCGACAGGGGGCCCCCAAGAGACCCAGTACTTC. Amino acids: CASSAPTGGPQETQYF.

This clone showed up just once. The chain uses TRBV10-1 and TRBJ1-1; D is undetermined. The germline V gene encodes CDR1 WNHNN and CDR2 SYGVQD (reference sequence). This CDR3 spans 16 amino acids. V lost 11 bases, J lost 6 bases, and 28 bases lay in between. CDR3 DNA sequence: TGCGCCGGCATTATTTGGGCCGGCGGTAGTTACCCTGAAGCTTTCTTT. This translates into CAGIIWAGGSYPEAFF.